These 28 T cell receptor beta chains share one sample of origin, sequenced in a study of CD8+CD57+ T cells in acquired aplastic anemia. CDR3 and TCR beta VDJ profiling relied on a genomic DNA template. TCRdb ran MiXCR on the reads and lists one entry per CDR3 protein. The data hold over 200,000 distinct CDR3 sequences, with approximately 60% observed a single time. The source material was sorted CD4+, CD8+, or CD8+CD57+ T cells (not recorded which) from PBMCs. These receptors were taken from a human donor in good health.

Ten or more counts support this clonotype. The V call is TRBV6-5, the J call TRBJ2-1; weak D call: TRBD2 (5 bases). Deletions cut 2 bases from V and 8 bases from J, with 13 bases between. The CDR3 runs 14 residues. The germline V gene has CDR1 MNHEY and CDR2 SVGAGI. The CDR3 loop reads CASSYPSNGDEQFF. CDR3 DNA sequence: TGTGCCAGCAGTTACCCATCCAACGGGGATGAGCAGTTCTTC.

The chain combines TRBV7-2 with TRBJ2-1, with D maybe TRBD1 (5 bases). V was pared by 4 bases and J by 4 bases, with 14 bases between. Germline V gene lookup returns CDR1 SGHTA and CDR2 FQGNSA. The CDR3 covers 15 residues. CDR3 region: CASSSSQAQYNEQFF. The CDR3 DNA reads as TGTGCCAGCAGCTCATCACAGGCCCAGTACAATGAGCAGTTCTTC.

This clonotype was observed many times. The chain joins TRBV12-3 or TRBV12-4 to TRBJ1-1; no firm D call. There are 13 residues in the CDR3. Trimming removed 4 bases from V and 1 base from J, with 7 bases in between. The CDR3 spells CASSYEGNTEAFF. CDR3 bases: TGTGCCAGCAGTTACGAGGGGAACACTGAAGCTTTCTTT.

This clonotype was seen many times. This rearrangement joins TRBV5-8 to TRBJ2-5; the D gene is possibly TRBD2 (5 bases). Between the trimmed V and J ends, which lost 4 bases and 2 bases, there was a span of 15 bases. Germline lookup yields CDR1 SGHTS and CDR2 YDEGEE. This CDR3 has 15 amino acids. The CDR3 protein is CASSPRASKQETQYF. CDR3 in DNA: TGTGCCAGCAGCCCCCGAGCTAGCAAGCAAGAGACCCAGTACTTC. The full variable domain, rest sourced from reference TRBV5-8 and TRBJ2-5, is EAGVTQSPTHLIKTRGQQATLRCSPISGHTSVYWYQQALGLGLQFLLWYDEGEERNRGNFPPRFSGRQFPNYSSELNVNALELEDSALYLCASSPRASKQETQYFGPGTRLLVL.

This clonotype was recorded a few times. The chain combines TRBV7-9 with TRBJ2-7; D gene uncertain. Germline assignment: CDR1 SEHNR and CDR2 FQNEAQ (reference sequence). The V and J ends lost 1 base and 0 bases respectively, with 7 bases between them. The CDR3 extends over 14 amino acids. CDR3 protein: CASSLGPSSYEQYF. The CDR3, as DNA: TGTGCCAGCAGCTTAGGGCCGAGCTCCTACGAGCAGTACTTC.

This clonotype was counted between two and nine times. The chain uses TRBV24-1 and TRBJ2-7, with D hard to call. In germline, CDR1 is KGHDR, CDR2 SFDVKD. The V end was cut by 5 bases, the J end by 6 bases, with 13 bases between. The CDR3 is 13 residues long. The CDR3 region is CATSAALLGEQYF. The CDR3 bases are TGTGCCACCAGTGCTGCCTTGCTGGGCGAGCAGTACTTC.

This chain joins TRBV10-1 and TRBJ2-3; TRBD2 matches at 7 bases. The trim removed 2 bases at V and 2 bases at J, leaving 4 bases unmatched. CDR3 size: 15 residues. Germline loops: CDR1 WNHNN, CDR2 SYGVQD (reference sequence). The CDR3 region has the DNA TGCGCCAGCAGTGAGGGGCGGGGGACCACAGATACGCAGTATTTT. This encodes CASSEGRGTTDTQYF.

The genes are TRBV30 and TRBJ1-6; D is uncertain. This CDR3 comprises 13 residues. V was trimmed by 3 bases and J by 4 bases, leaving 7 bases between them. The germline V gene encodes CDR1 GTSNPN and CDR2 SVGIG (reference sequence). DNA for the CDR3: TGTGCCTGGAGCAGAGGTTATAATTCACCCCTCCACTTT. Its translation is CAWSRGYNSPLHF. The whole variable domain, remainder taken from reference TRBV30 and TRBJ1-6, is SQTIHQWPATLVQPVGSPLSLECTVEGTSNPNLYWYRQAAGRGLQLLFYSVGIGQISSEVPQNLSASRPQDRQFILSSKKLLLSDSGFYLCAWSRGYNSPLHFGNGTRLTVT.

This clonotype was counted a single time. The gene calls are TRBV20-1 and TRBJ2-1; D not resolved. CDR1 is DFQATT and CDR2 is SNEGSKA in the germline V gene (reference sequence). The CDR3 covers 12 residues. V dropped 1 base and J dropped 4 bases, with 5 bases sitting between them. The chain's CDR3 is CSARARYNEQFF. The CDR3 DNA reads TGCAGTGCTAGAGCTCGTTACAATGAGCAGTTCTTC.

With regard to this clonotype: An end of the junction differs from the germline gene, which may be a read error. The CDR3 here is CASSLSGHNRNYGYTF. DNA of the CDR3: TGTGCCAGCAGTCTGTCGGGACACAATCGTAACTATGGCTACACCTTC. The gene calls are TRBV10-3 and TRBJ1-2; tentatively, D is TRBD1 (6 bases). The CDR3 is made up of 16 amino acids. In germline, CDR1 is ENHRY, CDR2 SYGVKD.

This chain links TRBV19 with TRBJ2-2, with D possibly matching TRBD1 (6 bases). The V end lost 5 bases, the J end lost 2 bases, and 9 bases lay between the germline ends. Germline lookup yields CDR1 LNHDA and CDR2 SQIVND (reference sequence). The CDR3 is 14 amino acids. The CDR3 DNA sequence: TGTGCCAGTAGTCCACAGGGAAACACCGGGGAGCTGTTTTTT. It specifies CASSPQGNTGELFF.

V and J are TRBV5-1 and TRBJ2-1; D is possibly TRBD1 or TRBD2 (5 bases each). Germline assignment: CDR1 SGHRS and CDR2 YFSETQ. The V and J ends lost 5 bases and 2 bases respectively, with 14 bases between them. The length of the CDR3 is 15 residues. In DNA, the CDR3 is TGCGCCAGCAGGGCGACGGGGACCGCCTACAATGAGCAGTTCTTC. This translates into CASRATGTAYNEQFF.

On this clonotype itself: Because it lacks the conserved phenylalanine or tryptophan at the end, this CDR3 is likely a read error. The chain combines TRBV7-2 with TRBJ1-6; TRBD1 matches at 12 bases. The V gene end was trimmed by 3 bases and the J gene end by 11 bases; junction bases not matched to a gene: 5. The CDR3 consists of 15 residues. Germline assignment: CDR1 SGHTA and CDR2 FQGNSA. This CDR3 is CASSFSGTGGPPLHS. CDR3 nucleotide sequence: TGTGCCAGCAGCTTTTCGGGGACAGGGGGCCCACCCCTCCACTCT.

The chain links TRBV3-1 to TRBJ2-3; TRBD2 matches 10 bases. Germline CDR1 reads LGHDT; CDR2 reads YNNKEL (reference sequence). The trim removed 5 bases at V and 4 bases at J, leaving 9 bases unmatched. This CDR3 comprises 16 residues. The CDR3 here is CASSVGGSGGSDTQYF. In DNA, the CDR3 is TGTGCCAGCAGCGTAGGGGGTAGCGGGGGGTCAGATACGCAGTATTTT.

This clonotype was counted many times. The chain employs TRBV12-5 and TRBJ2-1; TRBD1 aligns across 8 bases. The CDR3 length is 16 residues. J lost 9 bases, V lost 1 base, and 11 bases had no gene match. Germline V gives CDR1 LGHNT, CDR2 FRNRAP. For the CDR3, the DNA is TGTGCTAGTGGTTTGGCCCCCCAGGACAGGGCAGGTGAGCAGTTCTTC. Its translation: CASGLAPQDRAGEQFF.

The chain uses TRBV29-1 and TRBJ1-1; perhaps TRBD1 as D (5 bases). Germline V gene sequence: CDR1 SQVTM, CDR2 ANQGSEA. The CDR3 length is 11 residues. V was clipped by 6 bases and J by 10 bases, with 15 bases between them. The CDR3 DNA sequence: TGCAGCGTGCCCTTCGATGGGGGAGCTTTCTTT. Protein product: CSVPFDGGAFF.

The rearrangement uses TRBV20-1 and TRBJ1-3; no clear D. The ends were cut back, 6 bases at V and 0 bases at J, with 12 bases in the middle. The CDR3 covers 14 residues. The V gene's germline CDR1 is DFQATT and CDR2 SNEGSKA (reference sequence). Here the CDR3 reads CSAATGPSGNTIYF. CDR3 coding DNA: TGCAGTGCCGCGACTGGACCCTCTGGAAACACCATATATTTT.

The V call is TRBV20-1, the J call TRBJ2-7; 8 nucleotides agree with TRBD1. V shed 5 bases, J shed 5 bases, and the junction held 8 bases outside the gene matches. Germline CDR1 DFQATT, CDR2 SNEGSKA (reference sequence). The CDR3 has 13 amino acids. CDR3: CSARRQGSHEQYF. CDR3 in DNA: TGCAGTGCTCGGAGACAGGGGAGTCACGAGCAGTACTTC.

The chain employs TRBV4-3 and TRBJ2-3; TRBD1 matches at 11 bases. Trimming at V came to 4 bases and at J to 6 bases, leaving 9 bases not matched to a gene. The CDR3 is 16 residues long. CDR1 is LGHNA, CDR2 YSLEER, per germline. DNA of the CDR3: TGCGCCAGCAGCCCAGGATGGGACAGGGGGGTGGATACGCAGTATTTT. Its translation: CASSPGWDRGVDTQYF.

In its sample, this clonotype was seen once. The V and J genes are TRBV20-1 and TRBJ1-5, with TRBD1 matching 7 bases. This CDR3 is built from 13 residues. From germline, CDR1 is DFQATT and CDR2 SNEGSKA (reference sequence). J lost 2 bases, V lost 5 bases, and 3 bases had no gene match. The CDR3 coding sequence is TGCAGTGCTGGTACAGGGGGCAATCAGCCCCAGCATTTT. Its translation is CSAGTGGNQPQHF.

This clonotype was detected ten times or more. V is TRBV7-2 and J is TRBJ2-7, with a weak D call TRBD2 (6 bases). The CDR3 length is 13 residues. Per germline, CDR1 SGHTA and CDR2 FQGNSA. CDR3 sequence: CASSSSGAYEQYF. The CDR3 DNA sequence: TGTGCTAGTTCTTCCTCGGGGGCCTACGAGCAGTACTTC. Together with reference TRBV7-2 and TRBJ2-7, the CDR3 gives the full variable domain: GAGVSQSPSNKVTEKGKDVELRCDPISGHTALYWYRQSLGQGLEFLIYFQGNSAPDKSGLPSDRFSAERTGGSVSTLTIQRTQQEDSAVYLCASSSSGAYEQYFGPGTRLTVT.

The DNA of the CDR3 is TGTGCCAGCAGAGCGTCAGGGGTGGAAGCTTTCTTT. It encodes CASRASGVEAFF. The chain employs TRBV28 and TRBJ1-1, with D possibly being TRBD1 (6 bases). From germline, CDR1 is MDHEN and CDR2 SYDVKM. Between the trimmed V and J ends, which lost 6 bases and 8 bases, there was a span of 13 bases. CDR3 size: 12 residues.

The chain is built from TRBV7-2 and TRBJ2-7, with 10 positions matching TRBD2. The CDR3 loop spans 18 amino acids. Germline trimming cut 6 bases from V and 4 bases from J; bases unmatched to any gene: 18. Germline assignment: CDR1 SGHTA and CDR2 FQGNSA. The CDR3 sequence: CASSYLFSGRATGYEQYF. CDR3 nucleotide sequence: TGTGCCAGCAGTTACCTTTTCAGCGGGAGGGCCACCGGGTACGAGCAGTACTTC.

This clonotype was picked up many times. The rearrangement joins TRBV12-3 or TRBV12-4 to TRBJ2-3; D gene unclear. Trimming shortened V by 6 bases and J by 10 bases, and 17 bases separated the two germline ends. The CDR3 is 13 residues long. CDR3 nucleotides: TGTGCCAGCAGCCAGCGAAGGAGCGCTGCGCAGTATTTT. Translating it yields CASSQRRSAAQYF.

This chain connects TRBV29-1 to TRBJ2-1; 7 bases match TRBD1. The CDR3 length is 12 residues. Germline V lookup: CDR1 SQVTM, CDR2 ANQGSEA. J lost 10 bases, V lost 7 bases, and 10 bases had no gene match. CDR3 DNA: TGCAGCGGGCGGACAGGATCTTGGGAGCAGTTCTTC. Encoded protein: CSGRTGSWEQFF.

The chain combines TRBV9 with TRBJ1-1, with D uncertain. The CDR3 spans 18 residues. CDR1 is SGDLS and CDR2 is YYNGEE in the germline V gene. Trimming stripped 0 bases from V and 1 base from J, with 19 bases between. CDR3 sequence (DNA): TGTGCCAGCAGCGTAGAAGGCAGCCCGTGGGGTTCGAACACTGAAGCTTTCTTT. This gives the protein CASSVEGSPWGSNTEAFF.

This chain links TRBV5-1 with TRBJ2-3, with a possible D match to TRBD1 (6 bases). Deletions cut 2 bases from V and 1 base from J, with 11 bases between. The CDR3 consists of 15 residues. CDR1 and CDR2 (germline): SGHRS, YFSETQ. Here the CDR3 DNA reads TGCGCCAGCAGCTTAAGGGGGTTGGGCACAGATACGCAGTATTTT. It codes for CASSLRGLGTDTQYF. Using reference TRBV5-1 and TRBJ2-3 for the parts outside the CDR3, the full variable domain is KAGVTQTPRYLIKTRGQQVTLSCSPISGHRSVSWYQQTPGQGLQFLFEYFSETQRNKGNFPGRFSGRQFSNSRSEMNVSTLELGDSALYLCASSLRGLGTDTQYFGPGTRLTVL.

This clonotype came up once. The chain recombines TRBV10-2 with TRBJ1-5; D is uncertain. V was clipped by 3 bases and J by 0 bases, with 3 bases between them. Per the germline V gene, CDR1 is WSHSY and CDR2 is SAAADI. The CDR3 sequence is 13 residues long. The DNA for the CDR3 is TGCGCCAGCAGTGAAAATAGCAATCAGCCCCAGCATTTT. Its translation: CASSENSNQPQHF.